A single sample gave rise to the 14 T cell receptor beta chains below, sequenced in a study of T cells after yellow fever vaccination. MiXCR, run by TCRdb on the 5' RACE reads, gives a single entry per CDR3 protein. The repertoire has 50,000 or so distinct CDR3 sequences, approximately 7% of them found once; the top ten carry 24%. The specimen was CD8+ T cells not binding an NS4B(214-222) dextramer, sorted from PBMCs, collected more than 35 days after the first yellow fever vaccination. Receptors were obtained from a man aged 18 to 29 who received the YFV17D yellow fever vaccine.

The chain carries TRBV11-1 and TRBJ1-6; 8 nucleotides match TRBD1. CDR3 length equals 18 residues. The V and J ends lost 4 bases and 7 bases, in that order; junction bases with no gene match: 15. Per the germline V gene, CDR1 is SGHAT and CDR2 is FQDESV (reference sequence). CDR3 loop: CASSSTQDRQGLNSPLHF. CDR3 sequence (DNA): TGTGCCAGCAGCTCGACGCAAGATAGACAGGGGTTGAATTCACCCCTCCACTTT. Full variable domain (outside the CDR3, taken from reference TRBV11-1 and TRBJ1-6): EAEVAQSPRYKITEKSQAVAFWCDPISGHATLYWYRQILGQGPELLVQFQDESVVDDSQLPKDRFSAERLKGVDSTLKIQPAELGDSAMYLCASSSTQDRQGLNSPLHFGNGTRLTVT.

This clonotype was seen many times. The gene calls are TRBV7-8 and TRBJ1-1; 7 nucleotides line up with TRBD1. The CDR3 sequence is 14 residues long. Germline V gene data show CDR1 as SGHVS and CDR2 as FQNEAQ. Trimming cost V 6 bases and J 1 base; bases outside gene matches: 5. CDR3 residues: CASSTQGENTEAFF. The CDR3 bases are TGTGCCAGCAGTACCCAGGGGGAGAACACTGAAGCTTTCTTT.

The chain uses TRBV28 and TRBJ1-4; a possible D gene is TRBD1 (5 bases). V was clipped by 2 bases and J by 4 bases, with 11 bases between them. The CDR3 length is 15 residues. Per the germline V gene, CDR1 is MDHEN and CDR2 is SYDVKM. The DNA for the CDR3 is TGTGCCAGCAGTTTACATGGGGGTGGTAATGAAAAACTGTTTTTT. The encoded protein is CASSLHGGGNEKLFF.

This clonotype was detected a few times. CDR3 residues: CASIGNRAYTDTQYF. The CDR3 DNA reads as TGTGCCAGCATAGGCAACAGGGCCTACACAGATACGCAGTATTTT. This chain joins TRBV27 and TRBJ2-3; possible D gene TRBD1, 6 bases. V lost 7 bases and J lost 2, with 16 bases in between. The CDR3 contains 15 residues. Germline CDR1 and CDR2: MNHEY and SMNVEV (reference sequence).

Many counts were recorded for this clonotype. The V and J genes are TRBV20-1 and TRBJ2-1, with D possibly matching TRBD2 (6 bases). V gave up 6 bases and J gave up 6 bases, with 21 bases separating them. This CDR3 comprises 15 residues. Germline V gene sequence: CDR1 DFQATT, CDR2 SNEGSKA (reference sequence). The CDR3 is CSADYWAGTFNEQFF. In DNA, the CDR3 is TGCAGTGCGGACTACTGGGCGGGGACCTTCAATGAGCAGTTCTTC.

In its sample, this clonotype was seen many times. The chain joins TRBV24-1 to TRBJ2-5; 8 nucleotides agree with TRBD1. CDR1 KGHDR and CDR2 SFDVKD come from the germline V gene. This CDR3 has 14 residues. V was pared by 0 bases and J by 10 bases, with 6 bases of the junction left unmatched. CDR3 loop: CATSDLGTGSNQYF. The CDR3 DNA reads TGTGCCACCAGTGATTTGGGGACAGGCTCAAACCAGTACTTC.

This clonotype has more than one count but fewer than ten. The gene calls are TRBV7-2 and TRBJ2-5, with D maybe TRBD1 (8 bases). The CDR3 consists of 16 residues. V gave up 1 base and J gave up 7 bases, with 19 bases separating them. Germline assignment: CDR1 SGHTA and CDR2 FQGNSA. CDR3 bases: TGTGCCAGCAGCTTAGATGGCAGGGGGCGGGGGCGGACCCAGTACTTC. This gives the protein CASSLDGRGRGRTQYF.

This clonotype was found many times. The V call is TRBV4-2, the J call TRBJ2-5; 14 bases map to TRBD2. Germline values: CDR1 LGHNA, CDR2 YNFKEQ. The trim removed 3 bases at V and 4 bases at J, leaving 1 base unmatched. The CDR3 is made up of 15 amino acids. The CDR3 here is CASSQTSGGAETQYF. The CDR3 DNA reads as TGTGCCAGCAGCCAGACTAGCGGGGGGGCAGAGACCCAGTACTTC.

This clonotype has only a few counts. V is TRBV30 and J is TRBJ2-7; D not resolved. V lost 1 base, J lost 2 bases, and 6 bases lay in between. Germline loops: CDR1 GTSNPN, CDR2 SVGIG (reference sequence). This CDR3 comprises 12 residues. The CDR3 loop is CAWSAGPYEQYF. The CDR3 nucleotides are TGTGCCTGGAGTGCGGGCCCCTACGAGCAGTACTTC.

In its sample, this clonotype was seen a few times. J is TRBJ2-5 and V is TRBV12-3 or TRBV12-4; TRBD2 might be the D (7 bases). V was clipped by 3 bases and J by 4 bases, with 24 bases between them. This CDR3 has 18 amino acids. The CDR3 coding sequence is TGTGCCAGCAGTTTCGACGGTCGGAGGGGGGGCTCGAGAGAGACCCAGTACTTC. Its protein is CASSFDGRRGGSRETQYF.

The chain recombines TRBV20-1 with TRBJ2-3, with TRBD2 as a possible D gene (7 bases). CDR3 size: 17 residues. Germline values: CDR1 DFQATT, CDR2 SNEGSKA (reference sequence). The germline V and J ends were trimmed by 6 bases and 2 bases, with 24 bases remaining between them. The CDR3 here is CSATFPAGALTTDTQYF. The CDR3 DNA follows: TGCAGTGCCACTTTCCCCGCGGGGGCCCTGACCACAGATACGCAGTATTTT.

This clonotype has ten or more counts. The chain recombines TRBV21-1 with TRBJ2-1; the table assigns TRBD2, which was not confirmed against the DNA. TRBV21-1 is a pseudogene. This CDR3 has 15 amino acids. The CDR3 nucleotides are TGTGCCAGCAGCAGAACGGGACTGCCCTACAATGAGCAGTTCTTC. The encoded protein is CASSRTGLPYNEQFF.

Ten or more counts support this clonotype. The chain is built from TRBV30 and TRBJ2-7; possible D gene TRBD1, 6 bases. The CDR3 has 12 amino acids. V was clipped by 3 bases and J by 1 base, with 7 bases between them. Per the germline V gene, CDR1 is GTSNPN and CDR2 is SVGIG (reference sequence). The CDR3 here is CAWRDSSYEQYF. The CDR3 nucleotides read TGTGCCTGGAGGGACAGTTCCTACGAGCAGTACTTC.

This clonotype was observed a few times. It is unclear where the CDR3 begins or ends on the DNA, so no DNA is shown, and the CDR3 is as TCRdb lists it. The V and J genes are TRBV1 and TRBJ2-3; TRBD2 is the table's D call and was not checked against the DNA. TRBV1 represents a pseudogene. The CDR3 spans 20 residues, counting both ends. The CDR3 loop reads CTSSPGQWASGADSTDTQYF.